This is a list of T cell receptor beta chains from one sample in a study of OX40 agonist ivuxolimab in advanced cancers. The table came from immunoSEQ multiplex PCR; TCRdb's copy has only in-frame clones and leaves some out. Of 55,000 to 80,000 clones in the sample, roughly nine tenths were seen once. The input for sequencing was CD4+ or CD8+ T cells sorted from blood, taken in a trial of the OX40 agonist ivuxolimab. These receptors came from an adult with an advanced solid tumor such as melanoma, head and neck, liver or kidney cancer. CDR3s include the opening cysteine and the closing phenylalanine or tryptophan. Each record gives: D gene, V gene, clone size, J gene, CDR3 DNA, CDR3 protein. The D gene is left open where the match is weak. Only some rows state a clone size, as once, few, many or a class for expanded clones.

d_gene: TRBD1; v_gene: TRBV6-5; abundance: once; j_gene: TRBJ2-1; CDR3nt: TGTGCCAGCAGTTACAGGGGGACAGTAGTCAATGAGCAGTTCTTC; CDR3aa: CASSYRGTVVNEQFF
d_gene: TRBD1; v_gene: TRBV6-5; abundance: -; j_gene: TRBJ2-7; CDR3nt: TGTGCCAGCAGTTACCGACCCCCGGGACAGAACTACGAGCAGTACTTC; CDR3aa: CASSYRPPGQNYEQYF
d_gene: TRBD2; v_gene: TRBV14; abundance: -; j_gene: TRBJ2-3; CDR3nt: TGTGCCAGCAGTGAGCGGGATTGGGCAGATACGCAGTATTTT; CDR3aa: CASSERDWADTQYF
d_gene: TRBD2; v_gene: TRBV7-2; abundance: -; j_gene: TRBJ2-3; CDR3nt: TGTGCCAGCAGCTTAACGGGGGGGACTAGCGGGGAGCGGCATTTT; CDR3aa: CASSLTGGTSGERHF
d_gene: -; v_gene: TRBV7-2; abundance: -; j_gene: TRBJ2-3; CDR3nt: TGTGCCAGCAGCTTAGACTGGAGTGCGCAGTATTTT; CDR3aa: CASSLDWSAQYF
d_gene: TRBD1; v_gene: TRBV4-2; abundance: -; j_gene: TRBJ2-2; CDR3nt: TGTGCCAGCAGCCAAGAACCGGGACAGGGGTTTGGTACCAACACCGGGGAGCTGTTTTTT; CDR3aa: CASSQEPGQGFGTNTGELFF
d_gene: TRBD2; v_gene: TRBV6-1; abundance: -; j_gene: TRBJ2-2; CDR3nt: TGTGCCAGCAAACCGGGACTAGTTTTTACCGGGGAGCTGTTTTTT; CDR3aa: CASKPGLVFTGELFF
d_gene: -; v_gene: TRBV10-2; abundance: -; j_gene: TRBJ1-2; CDR3nt: TGCGCCAGCAGTGAGTCGTTTCAGAACTATGGCTACACCTTC; CDR3aa: CASSESFQNYGYTF
d_gene: -; v_gene: TRBV21-1; abundance: -; j_gene: TRBJ2-7; CDR3nt: TGTGCCAGCATCGGACTAGCGGGGGACTCCTACGAGCAGTACTTC; CDR3aa: CASIGLAGDSYEQYF
d_gene: TRBD1; v_gene: TRBV15; abundance: once; j_gene: TRBJ2-3; CDR3nt: TGTGCCACCAGCTTGGACAGGGGAGATACGCAGTATTTT; CDR3aa: CATSLDRGDTQYF
d_gene: -; v_gene: TRBV11-2; abundance: -; j_gene: TRBJ2-7; CDR3nt: TGTGCCAGCAGCTCGGGGACGCCAACCTACGAGCAGTACTTC; CDR3aa: CASSSGTPTYEQYF
d_gene: -; v_gene: TRBV6-6; abundance: -; j_gene: TRBJ1-3; CDR3nt: TGTGCCAGCAGTTACAGCGGGTCTTCTGGAAACACCATATATTTT; CDR3aa: CASSYSGSSGNTIYF
d_gene: TRBD1; v_gene: TRBV2; abundance: -; j_gene: TRBJ2-4; CDR3nt: TGTGCCAGCAGTGATTCGAGACAGGGAGAAAACATTCAGTACTTC; CDR3aa: CASSDSRQGENIQYF
d_gene: TRBD2; v_gene: TRBV7-9; abundance: -; j_gene: TRBJ2-3; CDR3nt: TGTGCCAGCAGCTTAGCCGGGACTAGCGGCATCACAGATACGCAGTATTTT; CDR3aa: CASSLAGTSGITDTQYF